This T cell receptor beta chain originates from a study of blood T cell repertoires in COVID-19. About the research overall: T cells, B-cell-depleted T cells, or PBMCs provided the cDNA or gDNA that served as material.

Seattle-derived patients entered the study during active infection and were followed longitudinally. Profiling relied on immunoSEQ multiplex PCR, and the TCRdb table lists in-frame clones only, not all of them. The sample has 150,000 to 200,000 clones, about 76% seen once. From germline, CDR1 is MNHNY and CDR2 SVGAGI (reference sequence). The CDR3 spans 13 residues. V dropped 2 bases and J dropped 6 bases, with 11 bases sitting between them. The source of this sequence is a woman between 35 and 50 years old with COVID-19, enrolled during active disease. This rearrangement joins TRBV6-6 to TRBJ2-7; D is undetermined. Sequenced input: peripheral blood. The CDR3: CASSYGGLSEQYF. In DNA form, the CDR3 reads TGTGCCAGCAGTTACGGCGGTTTAAGCGAGCAGTACTTC.